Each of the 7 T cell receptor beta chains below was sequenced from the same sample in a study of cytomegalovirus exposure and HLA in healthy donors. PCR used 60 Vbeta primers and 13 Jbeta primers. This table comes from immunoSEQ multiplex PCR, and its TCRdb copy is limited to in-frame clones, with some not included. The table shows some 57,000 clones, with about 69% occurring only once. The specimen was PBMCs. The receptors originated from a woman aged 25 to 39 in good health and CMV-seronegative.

The CDR3 sequence is CATSRDTAGQETQYF. The CDR3, as DNA: TGTGCCACCAGCAGAGATACGGCGGGGCAAGAGACCCAGTACTTC. The rearrangement uses TRBV15 and TRBJ2-5, with D possibly TRBD2 on 6 matching bases. V was shortened by 0 bases and J by 2 bases, with 10 bases between the two germline ends. Germline values: CDR1 LNHNV, CDR2 YYDKDF (reference sequence). The CDR3 extends over 15 amino acids.

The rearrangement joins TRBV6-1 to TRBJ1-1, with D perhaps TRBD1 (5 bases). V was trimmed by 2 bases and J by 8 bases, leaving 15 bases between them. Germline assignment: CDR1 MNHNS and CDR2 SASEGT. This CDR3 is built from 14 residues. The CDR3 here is CASSELSVPGEAFF. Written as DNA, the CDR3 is TGTGCCAGCAGTGAATTGTCGGTGCCAGGGGAAGCTTTCTTT.

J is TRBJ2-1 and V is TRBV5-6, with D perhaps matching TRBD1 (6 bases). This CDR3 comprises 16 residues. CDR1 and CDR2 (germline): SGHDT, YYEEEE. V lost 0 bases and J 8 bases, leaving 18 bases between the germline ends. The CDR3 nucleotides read TGTGCCAGCAGCTTGGTCCGGGACATTCCTACAGATGAGCAGTTCTTC. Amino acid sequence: CASSLVRDIPTDEQFF.

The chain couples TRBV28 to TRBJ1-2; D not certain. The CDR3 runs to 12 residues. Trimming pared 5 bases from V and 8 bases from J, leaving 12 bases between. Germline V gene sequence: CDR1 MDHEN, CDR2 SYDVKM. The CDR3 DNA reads TGTGCCAGCAGTCTCGGCGGGATGGGCTACACCTTC. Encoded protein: CASSLGGMGYTF.

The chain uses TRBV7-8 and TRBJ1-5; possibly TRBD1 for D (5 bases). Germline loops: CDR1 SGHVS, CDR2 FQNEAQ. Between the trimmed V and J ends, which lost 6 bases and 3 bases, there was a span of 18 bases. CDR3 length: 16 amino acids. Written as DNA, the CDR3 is TGTGCCAGCAGACCCGGAGGGGACGTTGACAATCAGCCCCAGCATTTT. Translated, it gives CASRPGGDVDNQPQHF.

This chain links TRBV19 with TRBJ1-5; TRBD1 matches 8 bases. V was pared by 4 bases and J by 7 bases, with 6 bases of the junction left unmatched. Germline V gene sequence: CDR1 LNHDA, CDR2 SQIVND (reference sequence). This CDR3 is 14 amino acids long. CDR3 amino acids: CASSTTGARQPQHF. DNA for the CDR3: TGTGCCAGTAGTACGACAGGGGCCCGACAGCCCCAGCATTTT.

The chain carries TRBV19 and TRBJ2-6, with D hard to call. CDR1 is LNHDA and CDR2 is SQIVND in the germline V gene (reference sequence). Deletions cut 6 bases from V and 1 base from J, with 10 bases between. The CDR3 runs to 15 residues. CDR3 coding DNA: TGTGCCAGTAGCCCGGGTGGTTCTGGGGCCAACGTCCTGACTTTC. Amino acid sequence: CASSPGGSGANVLTF.